Detailed here is one TCR beta chain. Its antigen remains unidentified. The entry originates in a study of OX40 agonist ivuxolimab in advanced cancers. Clones were read by immunoSEQ multiplex PCR, and TCRdb kept only the in-frame ones, dropping some. Of about 33,000 clones in the sample, about 81% were seen once. General study findings and limits: Clonal expansion by week 6 occurred in CD4+ and CD8+ blood T cells (at 0.1 to 3.0 mg/kg). The study found that CD8+ T cells averaged more expanded clones than CD4+.

CDR1 is SGDLS, CDR2 YYNGEE, per germline. V shed 0 bases, J shed 8 bases, and the junction held 3 bases outside the gene matches. The CDR3 loop spans 15 amino acids. Sequences were derived from CD4+ or CD8+ T cells sorted from blood, sampled in a trial of the OX40 agonist ivuxolimab. The chain uses TRBV9 and TRBJ2-1, with TRBD2 matching over 12 bases. The clonotype comes from an adult with an advanced solid tumor such as melanoma, head and neck, liver or kidney cancer. In DNA form, the CDR3 reads TGTGCCAGCAGCGTAGGGACTAGCGGGGTATATGAGCAGTTCTTC. This encodes CASSVGTSGVYEQFF.